This T cell receptor (beta chain) was profiled in a study of cytomegalovirus exposure and HLA in healthy donors. Overall study findings and caveats: Most subjects had HLA-A and HLA-B alleles reportedly predicted accurately by TCR beta sequences. Common viral pathogens were later found to be apparently linked to several of the most significant clusters. It was 164 TCR beta chains that were listed as cytomegalovirus-associated.

Germline V gives CDR1 LNHDA, CDR2 SQIVND (reference sequence). The CDR3 is 18 residues long. V gave up 5 bases and J gave up 2 bases; unmatched junction bases: 10. Healthy bone marrow donors made up the donors. The PCR employed 60 Vbeta primers together with 13 Jbeta primers. Sequenced by immunoSEQ multiplex PCR; TCRdb stores in-frame clones only, minus some. The sample includes around 150,000 clones, 70% to 80% of them seen just once. This clone was seen a few times. Its cognate antigen is unknown. The source of this sequence is a male donor in good health and CMV-seronegative. The J gene is TRBJ2-6, the V gene TRBV19, with 9 positions matching TRBD1. The sequenced sample consisted of PBMCs. In DNA, the CDR3 is TGTGCCAGTAGTGAGGCCGGGACAGGGTCCCCTGGGGCCAACGTCCTGACTTTC. Translated, it gives CASSEAGTGSPGANVLTF.